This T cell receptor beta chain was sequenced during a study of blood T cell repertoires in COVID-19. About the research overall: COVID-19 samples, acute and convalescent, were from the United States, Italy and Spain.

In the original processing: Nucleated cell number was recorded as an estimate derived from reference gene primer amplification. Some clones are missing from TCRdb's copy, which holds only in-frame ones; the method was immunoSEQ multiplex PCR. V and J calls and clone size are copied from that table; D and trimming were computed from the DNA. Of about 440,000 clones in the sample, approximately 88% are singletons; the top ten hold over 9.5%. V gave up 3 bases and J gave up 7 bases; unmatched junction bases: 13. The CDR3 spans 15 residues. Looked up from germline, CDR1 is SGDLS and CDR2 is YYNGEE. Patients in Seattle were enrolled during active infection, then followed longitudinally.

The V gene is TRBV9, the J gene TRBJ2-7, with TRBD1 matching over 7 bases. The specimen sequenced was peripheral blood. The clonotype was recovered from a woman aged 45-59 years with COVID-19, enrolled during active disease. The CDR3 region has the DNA TGTGCCAGCAGCGCTACCGGGACAGCCTTGGAGGAGCAGTACTTC. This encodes CASSATGTALEEQYF.